Listed here are 32 T cell receptor beta chains from one sample, sequenced in a study of control samples from healthy donors and cancer patients. Only in-frame clones appear in the TCRdb table, and some are missing; sequencing was by immunoSEQ multiplex PCR. The sample includes about 140,000 clones, roughly 92% of them seen just once. The sample was blood. Receptor source: a man in his thirties or forties in good health.

This sequence joins TRBV19 and TRBJ2-1, with D hard to call. CDR1 LNHDA and CDR2 SQIVND come from the germline V gene (reference sequence). The V end lost 5 bases, the J end lost 9 bases, and 14 bases lay between the germline ends. The CDR3 is 13 residues long. In DNA form, the CDR3 reads TGTGCCAGTAGTCCCGGCGCAGCCGGTGAGCAGTTCTTC. Its translation: CASSPGAAGEQFF.

The V call is TRBV19, the J call TRBJ2-7, with 9 bases that match TRBD1. V was clipped by 1 base and J by 0 bases; unmatched bases: 1. This CDR3 region has 15 residues. From germline, CDR1 is LNHDA and CDR2 SQIVND (reference sequence). CDR3 loop: CASSIGGQGSYEQYF. The DNA of the CDR3 is TGTGCCAGTAGTATAGGGGGACAGGGCTCCTACGAGCAGTACTTC.

The chain has TRBV12-3 or TRBV12-4 and TRBJ2-1, with TRBD1 matching 7 bases. Unmatched junction bases numbered 2, after V lost 6 bases and J lost 6 bases. The CDR3 contains 12 residues. CDR3 coding DNA: TGTGCCAGCAGCACAGGGGTCAATGAGCAGTTCTTC. It specifies CASSTGVNEQFF.

The J gene is TRBJ1-5, the V gene TRBV28; D is undetermined. Looked up from germline, CDR1 is MDHEN and CDR2 is SYDVKM. With 1 base removed from V and 0 bases from J, the gap between germline ends came to 7 bases. The CDR3 length is 15 residues. CDR3 sequence (DNA): TGTGCCAGCAGTTTATCTGCACCTAGCAATCAGCCCCAGCATTTT. It specifies CASSLSAPSNQPQHF.

The chain links TRBV6-5 to TRBJ1-4; 7 bases line up with TRBD1. V lost 10 bases and J lost 4; bases outside the gene matches: 6. CDR3 length: 13 amino acids. From germline, CDR1 is MNHEY and CDR2 SVGAGI. The CDR3 region is CATSGQRNEKLFF. The CDR3 DNA sequence: TGTGCCACTTCGGGACAGCGTAATGAAAAACTGTTTTTT.

About this clone itself: The sample contains more than one DNA sequence encoding this CDR3. This chain links TRBV15 with TRBJ2-3; tentative D call: TRBD2 (6 bases). Germline CDR1 LNHNV, CDR2 YYDKDF (reference sequence). CDR3 length: 13 residues. V gave up 8 bases and J gave up 1 base, with 10 bases separating them. The CDR3 here is CATSASGTDTQYF. The CDR3 nucleotides read TGTGCCACCTCGGCTAGCGGCACAGATACGCAGTATTTT.

In this sample, this clone turned up once. The V gene is TRBV4-2, the J gene TRBJ1-2; D may be TRBD1 (6 bases). Germline V lookup: CDR1 LGHNA, CDR2 YNFKEQ. The CDR3 is made up of 13 amino acids. The V and J ends lost 4 bases and 8 bases respectively, with 14 bases between them. CDR3 region: CASSPGDRLGYTF. CDR3 DNA: TGTGCCAGCAGCCCAGGGGACCGTTTGGGCTACACCTTC.

This chain uses TRBV7-2 with TRBJ2-6; D remains ambiguous. V shed 4 bases and J shed 0 bases, with 7 bases lying between them. Germline CDR1 SGHTA, CDR2 FQGNSA. This CDR3 region has 15 residues. The CDR3 region is CASSSKISGANVLTF. The CDR3 DNA reads TGTGCCAGCAGCTCCAAAATCTCTGGGGCCAACGTCCTGACTTTC. The full variable domain, in which reference TRBV7-2 and TRBJ2-6 provide the parts outside the CDR3, is GAGVSQSPSNKVTEKGKDVELRCDPISGHTALYWYRQSLGQGLEFLIYFQGNSAPDKSGLPSDRFSAERTGGSVSTLTIQRTQQEDSAVYLCASSSKISGANVLTFGAGSRLTVL.

In its sample, this clone was seen once. The chain has TRBV7-8 and TRBJ1-4, with TRBD1 matching over 8 bases. V shed 4 bases, J shed 3 bases, and the junction held 4 bases outside the gene matches. The germline gives CDR1 SGHVS, CDR2 FQNEAQ. The CDR3 consists of 15 residues. The CDR3 DNA is TGTGCCAGCAGCTCCCAGGGGGCCTCTAATGAAAAACTGTTTTTT. Translation: CASSSQGASNEKLFF.

The CDR3 sequence is CASSIEGGIDEQFF. CDR3 in DNA: TGTGCCAGTAGTATAGAAGGCGGGATCGATGAGCAGTTCTTC. This chain uses TRBV19 with TRBJ2-1; the D gene is possibly TRBD2 (6 bases). This CDR3 is 14 amino acids long. The germline V and J ends were trimmed by 0 bases and 8 bases, with 11 bases remaining between them. Germline values: CDR1 LNHDA, CDR2 SQIVND (reference sequence).

The chain combines TRBV20-1 with TRBJ1-1; D remains unclear. This CDR3 is 13 amino acids long. V was pared by 5 bases and J by 3 bases, with 13 bases between. From germline, CDR1 is DFQATT and CDR2 SNEGSKA (reference sequence). The CDR3 region is CSAGGLSDTEAFF. CDR3 in DNA: TGCAGTGCTGGTGGCCTCTCGGACACTGAAGCTTTCTTT.

The gene calls are TRBV5-6 and TRBJ1-2; maybe TRBD1 (6 bases). This CDR3 has 13 residues. V lost 6 bases and J 3 bases, leaving 12 bases between the germline ends. CDR1 is SGHDT and CDR2 is YYEEEE in the germline V gene. Here the CDR3 reads CASIDRSDYGYTF. CDR3 DNA: TGTGCCAGCATCGACAGGTCCGACTATGGCTACACCTTC.

By proportion, this clone is medium-sized (0.01 to 0.1%). The V and J genes are TRBV19 and TRBJ2-1, with TRBD2 identical over 13 bases. The V gene end was trimmed by 6 bases and the J gene end by 4 bases; junction bases not matched to a gene: 0. Germline V lookup: CDR1 LNHDA, CDR2 SQIVND (reference sequence). CDR3 length: 14 residues. This CDR3 is CASRLAGGYNEQFF. The CDR3 region has the DNA TGTGCCAGTAGACTAGCGGGAGGGTACAATGAGCAGTTCTTC. The full variable domain, its missing parts supplied by reference TRBV19 and TRBJ2-1, is DGGITQSPKYLFRKEGQNVTLSCEQNLNHDAMYWYRQDPGQGLRLIYYSQIVNDFQKGDIAEGYSVSREKKESFPLTVTSAQKNPTAFYLCASRLAGGYNEQFFGPGTRLTVL.

The chain links TRBV11-3 to TRBJ2-3, with 12 bases lining up with TRBD1. The CDR3 length is 16 residues. V was clipped by 5 bases and J by 6 bases; unmatched bases: 9. Germline lookup yields CDR1 SGHNT and CDR2 YENEEA. CDR3 amino acids: CASSVPGQGAGDTQYF. The CDR3 DNA reads TGTGCCAGCAGCGTTCCGGGACAGGGGGCCGGGGATACGCAGTATTTT.

In this sample, this clone turned up once. The chain links TRBV4-1 to TRBJ1-1, with D maybe TRBD1 (5 bases). CDR1 is MGHRA and CDR2 is YSYEKL in the germline V gene. The CDR3 has 16 amino acids. The V gene lost 1 base and the J gene lost 4 bases, with 16 bases spanning the gap. As DNA, the CDR3 is TGCGCCAGCAGCCAAGTTTTGTTGGGGCTCGGCACTGAAGCTTTCTTT. Its translation: CASSQVLLGLGTEAFF.

This clone turned up a few times. The CDR3 nucleotides are TGTGCCAGCAGCCGAGGACAGGAAAAACTGTTTTTT. Amino acids: CASSRGQEKLFF. The chain links TRBV3-1 (or the pseudogene TRBV3-2) to TRBJ1-4; D possibly corresponds to TRBD1 (6 bases). Trimming took 4 bases from V and 8 from J, leaving 8 bases between them. Germline V CDR1 and CDR2: LGHDT, YNNKEL (reference sequence). The CDR3 has 12 residues.

The CDR3 reads CASRIGGTGGFTEAFF. The CDR3 DNA reads as TGTGCCAGCAGAATCGGAGGGACAGGGGGATTCACTGAAGCTTTCTTT. The chain carries TRBV28 and TRBJ1-1; 11 bases line up with TRBD1. Germline V lookup: CDR1 MDHEN, CDR2 SYDVKM. The trim removed 6 bases at V and 4 bases at J, leaving 10 bases unmatched. The CDR3 loop spans 16 amino acids.

The rearrangement links TRBV10-2 to TRBJ2-4; D possibly corresponds to TRBD1 (5 bases). The V gene's germline CDR1 is WSHSY and CDR2 SAAADI. Trimming shortened V by 5 bases and J by 1 base, and 15 bases separated the two germline ends. This CDR3 has 16 amino acids. The CDR3 here is CASSRGPQGAKNIQYF. The CDR3, as DNA: TGCGCCAGCAGTAGGGGCCCTCAAGGGGCCAAAAACATTCAGTACTTC.

The CDR3 loop reads CASSENRVDSGANVLTF. The CDR3, as DNA: TGTGCCAGCAGTGAAAACAGGGTCGACTCTGGGGCCAACGTCCTGACTTTC. V is TRBV25-1 and J is TRBJ2-6; D is perhaps TRBD1 (6 bases). Trimming removed 2 bases at V and 0 bases at J, with 11 bases between. This CDR3 has 17 residues. CDR1 and CDR2 from the germline V gene are MGHDK and SYGVNS.

The V gene is TRBV19, the J gene TRBJ2-1, with D maybe TRBD1 (6 bases). V was shortened by 3 bases and J by 8 bases, with 23 bases between the two germline ends. Germline CDR1 LNHDA, CDR2 SQIVND (reference sequence). The CDR3 contains 17 residues. DNA for the CDR3: TGTGCCAGTAGTATTTTGGGCTCCGGGCAGGGGATTCATGAGCAGTTCTTC. It encodes CASSILGSGQGIHEQFF.

This chain uses TRBV4-2 with TRBJ1-1, with D unclear. Trimming pared 4 bases from V and 2 bases from J, leaving 11 bases between. The germline gives CDR1 LGHNA, CDR2 YNFKEQ. This CDR3 is built from 14 residues. The CDR3 bases are TGTGCCAGCAGCCTAGGAACATCAAACACTGAAGCTTTCTTT. It is translated as CASSLGTSNTEAFF.

V is TRBV2 and J is TRBJ1-1; tentative D call: TRBD1 (5 bases). CDR1 SNHLY and CDR2 FYNNEI come from the germline V gene. This CDR3 comprises 14 residues. Trimming stripped 7 bases from V and 4 bases from J, with 16 bases between. The CDR3: CASIMGVVSTEAFF. The CDR3 DNA reads as TGTGCCAGCATAATGGGGGTTGTGAGCACTGAAGCTTTCTTT. Supplemented by reference TRBV2 and TRBJ1-1, the full variable domain reads EPEVTQTPSHQVTQMGQEVILRCVPISNHLYFYWYRQILGQKVEFLVSFYNNEISEKSEIFDDQFSVERPDGSNFTLKIRSTKLEDSAMYFCASIMGVVSTEAFFGQGTRLTVV.

The chain employs TRBV28 and TRBJ1-2, with unresolved D. The CDR3 contains 13 residues. V was cut by 4 bases and J by 3 bases, with 9 bases left in between. CDR1 MDHEN and CDR2 SYDVKM come from the germline V gene. Here the CDR3 reads CASSWTADYGYTF. Here the CDR3 DNA reads TGTGCCAGCAGTTGGACGGCAGACTATGGCTACACCTTC.

Here the CDR3 reads CASSQGQGENIQYF. DNA of the CDR3: TGTGCCAGCAGCCAAGGACAGGGGGAAAACATTCAGTACTTC. The chain combines TRBV11-3 with TRBJ2-4, with TRBD1 identical over 10 bases. CDR3 size: 14 residues. Germline CDR1 SGHNT, CDR2 YENEEA. After removal of 5 bases from V and 5 bases from J, the junction contained 3 bases not matched to a gene.

The rearrangement links TRBV30 to TRBJ1-5; 7 bases map to TRBD1. The germline gives CDR1 GTSNPN, CDR2 SVGIG (reference sequence). V shed 3 bases and J 6 bases; nucleotides not matched to a gene: 5. This CDR3 spans 13 amino acids. For the CDR3, the DNA is TGTGCCTGGAGAGGGGGCTTGGGTCAGCCCCAGCATTTT. Translating it yields CAWRGGLGQPQHF.

V gene TRBV2 combines with J gene TRBJ1-2, with 7 positions matching TRBD1. The CDR3 has 17 residues. V was clipped by 6 bases and J by 2 bases; unmatched bases: 15. From germline, CDR1 is SNHLY and CDR2 FYNNEI. The CDR3 reads CASRSHPGQGGNYGYTF. The CDR3 region has the DNA TGTGCCAGCAGATCACACCCAGGGCAGGGGGGAAACTATGGCTACACCTTC.

J is TRBJ2-3 and V is TRBV9; 10 nucleotides align to TRBD2. Losses at the gene ends were 0 bases for V and 6 bases for J; bases not matched to a gene: 7. CDR3 length: 16 amino acids. Germline CDR1 SGDLS, CDR2 YYNGEE. CDR3 loop: CASSVVASGSWDTQYF. CDR3 nucleotides: TGTGCCAGCAGCGTAGTGGCTAGCGGGAGTTGGGATACGCAGTATTTT.

V and J are TRBV11-3 and TRBJ2-2; 7 nucleotides match TRBD1. The junction had 9 bases not matched to a gene; V was cut back by 7 bases and J by 4 bases. Germline V lookup: CDR1 SGHNT, CDR2 YENEEA. The CDR3 sequence is 15 residues long. DNA for the CDR3: TGTGCCAGCACAAATGACAGGGTGGGCACCGGGGAGCTGTTTTTT. This encodes CASTNDRVGTGELFF. The full variable domain, its missing parts supplied by reference TRBV11-3 and TRBJ2-2, is EAGVVQSPRYKIIEKKQPVAFWCNPISGHNTLYWYLQNLGQGPELLIRYENEEAVDDSQLPKDRFSAERLKGVDSTLKIQPAELGDSAVYLCASTNDRVGTGELFFGEGSRLTVL.

This clone was found a few times. Other DNA variants within this sample encode the same CDR3. V gene TRBV2 combines with J gene TRBJ2-5; D uncertain. The germline V gene has CDR1 SNHLY and CDR2 FYNNEI. The CDR3 has 10 residues. V was cut by 1 base and J by 6 bases, with 0 bases left in between. CDR3: CASSEETQYF. The CDR3 region has the DNA TGTGCCAGCAGTGAAGAGACCCAGTACTTC.

The gene calls are TRBV28 and TRBJ1-5; tentative D call: TRBD1 (6 bases). The CDR3 totals 17 residues. The V gene lost 2 bases and the J gene lost 0 bases, with 14 bases spanning the gap. CDR1 and CDR2 (germline): MDHEN, SYDVKM. Here the CDR3 DNA reads TGTGCCAGCAGTTTAAGGGCAGGGGTCCTTAGCAATCAGCCCCAGCATTTT. The encoded protein is CASSLRAGVLSNQPQHF.

The rearrangement joins TRBV24-1 to TRBJ2-5; 11 bases match TRBD1. The CDR3 is 15 amino acids. The trim removed 3 bases at V and 5 bases at J, leaving 4 bases unmatched. Looked up from germline, CDR1 is KGHDR and CDR2 is SFDVKD. The DNA of the CDR3 is TGTGCCACCAGTGATAGGACAGGGGGCCGGGAGACCCAGTACTTC. Translating it yields CATSDRTGGRETQYF.

This chain uses TRBV4-1 with TRBJ2-3; D gene unclear. Trimming took 4 bases from V and 2 from J, leaving 10 bases between them. The CDR3 runs to 14 residues. Germline V gene data show CDR1 as MGHRA and CDR2 as YSYEKL. The CDR3 loop is CASSLAPFTDTQYF. The CDR3, as DNA: TGCGCCAGCAGCCTCGCCCCCTTCACAGATACGCAGTATTTT.